The source of this T cell receptor (beta chain) is a study of T cells in Graves' hyperthyroidism and ophthalmopathy. The blood was taken when hyperthyroidism was first diagnosed, before any ophthalmopathy symptoms showed up. Template material for amplifying TCR beta CDR3 regions consisted of RNA transcripts. The primer set for the first-round RT-PCR of the TCR CDR3 was HTBI. TCRdb ran MiXCR on the multiplex PCR reads and lists one entry per CDR3 protein. The sample holds 300,000 to 450,000 distinct CDR3 sequences, 15% to 18% seen once. The table lists this clonotype with many counts. The CDR3 has 19 amino acids. V was clipped by 3 bases and J by 0 bases, with 21 bases between them. Germline CDR1 SGHAT, CDR2 FQNNGV.

Sequencing was done on a sample of blood. The receptor comes from a young woman with Graves' hyperthyroidism that later progressed to Graves' ophthalmopathy. The chain has TRBV11-2 and TRBJ2-1, with D perhaps TRBD1 or TRBD2 (5 bases each). The CDR3 sequence: CASSFPGFRDGTSYNEQFF. The CDR3 DNA sequence: TGTGCCAGCAGCTTCCCAGGGTTCAGAGACGGGACCTCCTACAATGAGCAGTTCTTC.